This passage covers 32 T cell receptor beta chains from one sample sequenced in a study of Ad26.COV2.S vaccination and SARS-CoV-2 variants. Method: immunoSEQ multiplex PCR; TCRdb's copy keeps in-frame clones and lacks some. Of some 370,000 clones in the sample, 83% are singletons; the top ten hold almost 7.5%. Treatment noted: about 20 received Ad26.COV2.S at low or high dose, single or two shots; a few received placebo; per-sample allocation not given. The samples were gathered on day 63 after the first injection of vaccine or placebo. This sample comprised peripheral blood, obtained in a trial of Ad26.COV2.S vaccine versus placebo. Source of these receptors: a person aged 18 to 59 who received the Ad26.COV2.S COVID-19 vaccine or a placebo.

V is TRBV20-1 and J is TRBJ2-3, with TRBD2 as a possible D gene (5 bases). This CDR3 contains 11 residues. Germline V gene data show CDR1 as DFQATT and CDR2 as SNEGSKA (reference sequence). V dropped 6 bases and J dropped 5 bases, with 9 bases sitting between them. In DNA form, the CDR3 reads TGCAGTGCCGTCGGAGGAGATACGCAGTATTTT. This gives the protein CSAVGGDTQYF.

The chain employs TRBV3-1 (or the pseudogene TRBV3-2) and TRBJ2-2; D not resolved. CDR1 LGHDT and CDR2 YNNKEL come from the germline V gene (reference sequence). Trimming left V 8 bases short and J 7 bases short, with 14 bases between. The CDR3 covers 13 residues. CDR3 DNA sequence: TGTGCCAGCGACCCCTTAGGTTGCGGGGAGCTGTTTTTT. Translating gives CASDPLGCGELFF.

The rearrangement joins TRBV25-1 to TRBJ1-2; no firm D call. This CDR3 comprises 12 residues. Trimming stripped 6 bases from V and 4 bases from J, with 9 bases between. Germline V gene sequence: CDR1 MGHDK, CDR2 SYGVNS. Here the CDR3 DNA reads TGTGCCAGCAGCCCGGCGGGCTATGGCTACACCTTC. Its protein is CASSPAGYGYTF.

The DNA for the CDR3 is TGTGCCAGCTCACCGGACAGGGGTTTTTCTGAAGCTTTCTTT. Translation gives CASSPDRGFSEAFF. V usage is TRBV18 and J usage is TRBJ1-1; 9 nucleotides match TRBD1. The CDR3 totals 14 residues. Germline V gene sequence: CDR1 KGHSH, CDR2 LQKENI. The junction had 5 bases not matched to a gene; V was cut back by 3 bases and J by 6 bases.

The rearrangement uses TRBV29-1 and TRBJ2-5; the match to TRBD1 covers 11 bases. Germline CDR1 and CDR2: SQVTM and ANQGSEA. The CDR3 sequence is 14 residues long. Unmatched junction bases numbered 8, after V lost 6 bases and J lost 5 bases. Here the CDR3 reads CSVLLGQGGETQYF. CDR3 DNA: TGCAGCGTCCTATTGGGACAGGGGGGTGAGACCCAGTACTTC.

The V and J genes are TRBV7-2 and TRBJ2-7; D perhaps matches TRBD2 (7 bases). Deletions cut 4 bases from V and 2 bases from J, with 15 bases between. Germline loops: CDR1 SGHTA, CDR2 FQGNSA. The CDR3 loop spans 15 amino acids. The CDR3: CASSSDRGAPYEQYF. The CDR3 region has the DNA TGTGCCAGCAGCTCGGACCGGGGGGCCCCCTACGAGCAGTACTTC.

This chain joins TRBV5-6 and TRBJ2-7; TRBD2 matches at 14 bases. The V gene end was trimmed by 5 bases and the J gene end by 7 bases; junction bases not matched to a gene: 5. Germline CDR1 is SGHDT and CDR2 is YYEEEE. The CDR3 spans 14 residues. CDR3 nucleotides: TGTGCCAGCAGGACTAGCGGGGGGGCGAGTGAGCAGTACTTC. Translation gives CASRTSGGASEQYF.

The chain has TRBV4-3 and TRBJ1-2, with D uncertain. CDR3 length: 13 residues. The V and J ends lost 4 bases and 4 bases respectively, with 10 bases between them. Per the germline V gene, CDR1 is LGHNA and CDR2 is YSLEER. The CDR3 sequence: CASSRGLSYGYTF. CDR3 coding DNA: TGCGCCAGCAGCCGAGGACTATCCTATGGCTACACCTTC.

This CDR3 is CAWSVRGAGGTDTQYF. The CDR3 DNA sequence: TGTGCCTGGAGTGTACGGGGTGCGGGAGGGACAGATACGCAGTATTTT. This chain links TRBV30 with TRBJ2-3; TRBD2 matches at 9 bases. The ends lost 0 bases at V and 3 bases at J; junction bases unmatched: 7. The CDR3 consists of 16 residues. CDR1 is GTSNPN, CDR2 SVGIG, per germline (reference sequence).

This chain joins TRBV28 and TRBJ1-4; 9 nucleotides line up with TRBD1. The CDR3 sequence is 14 residues long. Germline CDR1 MDHEN, CDR2 SYDVKM. The V gene end was trimmed by 5 bases and the J gene end by 7 bases; junction bases not matched to a gene: 5. Here the CDR3 DNA reads TGTGCCAGCAGTCACAGGGGGCGTGGTGAAAAACTGTTTTTT. As protein: CASSHRGRGEKLFF.

This clone was recorded only once. The chain carries TRBV30 and TRBJ1-1, with 7 bases aligning to TRBD1. Germline V gene sequence: CDR1 GTSNPN, CDR2 SVGIG (reference sequence). V lost 2 bases to trimming and J lost 1 base; unmatched junction nucleotides: 7. The CDR3 has 15 residues. The CDR3 loop reads CAWSFIYRGNTEAFF. Here the CDR3 DNA reads TGTGCCTGGAGTTTCATCTACAGGGGGAACACTGAAGCTTTCTTT. Full variable domain (rest looked up from reference TRBV30 and TRBJ1-1): SQTIHQWPATLVQPVGSPLSLECTVEGTSNPNLYWYRQAAGRGLQLLFYSVGIGQISSEVPQNLSASRPQDRQFILSSKKLLLSDSGFYLCAWSFIYRGNTEAFFGQGTRLTVV.

This clone showed up just a few times. CDR3 coding DNA: TGTGCCAGACGGGACAGAATCCAAGAGACCCAGTACTTC. Protein: CARRDRIQETQYF. The chain combines TRBV2 with TRBJ2-5; the match to TRBD1 covers 7 bases. The CDR3 is 13 amino acids. The V segment lost 9 bases and the J segment 1 base; nucleotides outside the gene matches: 5. In germline, CDR1 is SNHLY, CDR2 FYNNEI.

The V call is TRBV14, the J call TRBJ2-3; no definite D call. The germline V and J ends were trimmed by 2 bases and 5 bases, with 8 bases remaining between them. Germline V CDR1 and CDR2: SGHDN, FVKESK. The CDR3 covers 13 residues. DNA of the CDR3: TGTGCCAGCAGCCAATCGTGGGGAGATACGCAGTATTTT. This translates into CASSQSWGDTQYF.

This chain uses TRBV10-3 with TRBJ2-5, with TRBD2 as a possible D gene (6 bases). CDR3 length: 15 amino acids. CDR1 is ENHRY, CDR2 SYGVKD, per germline. V lost 0 bases and J 5 bases, leaving 13 bases between the germline ends. CDR3 bases: TGTGCCATCAGTGAGTCTGGGACTCACGGGGAGACCCAGTACTTC. Translated, it gives CAISESGTHGETQYF.

The chain couples TRBV24-1 to TRBJ2-1, with 12 positions matching TRBD2. Germline V gene sequence: CDR1 KGHDR, CDR2 SFDVKD. The J segment lost 13 bases and the V segment lost 3 bases, leaving 12 bases of the junction unmatched. The CDR3 length is 16 residues. The CDR3: CATSDPRAGLAGPQFF. The CDR3 coding sequence is TGTGCCACCAGTGATCCCCGAGCTGGACTAGCGGGACCACAGTTCTTC.

The chain links TRBV29-1 to TRBJ2-1; weak D call: TRBD2 (7 bases). Germline loops: CDR1 SQVTM, CDR2 ANQGSEA. This CDR3 is 14 amino acids long. Trimming took 0 bases from V and 2 from J, leaving 8 bases between them. CDR3 bases: TGCAGCGTTGAAGACGGGGGGCCCTACAATGAGCAGTTCTTC. Protein sequence: CSVEDGGPYNEQFF.

CDR3 sequence: CATSKRGGRDTQYF. CDR3 bases: TGTGCCACCAGCAAGCGGGGGGGCAGAGATACGCAGTATTTT. V usage is TRBV15 and J usage is TRBJ2-3, with TRBD2 matching over 10 bases. Germline CDR1 is LNHNV and CDR2 is YYDKDF (reference sequence). V lost 4 bases, J lost 5 bases, and 3 bases stayed unmatched. CDR3 length: 14 residues.

The chain couples TRBV12-3 or TRBV12-4 to TRBJ1-5; a possible D gene is TRBD1 (5 bases). The CDR3 runs 13 residues. V was cut by 6 bases and J by 6 bases, with 12 bases left in between. In nucleotides, the CDR3 is TGTGCCAGCAGCCCAGGGAGTGGTCAGCCCCAGCATTTT. This sequence encodes CASSPGSGQPQHF.

The chain uses TRBV28 and TRBJ2-7, with 7 bases matching TRBD2. The CDR3 length is 10 residues. V was pared by 8 bases and J by 7 bases, with 2 bases of the junction left unmatched. From germline, CDR1 is MDHEN and CDR2 SYDVKM. Written as DNA, the CDR3 is TGTGCCAGCCTCGGGGGGGAGCAGTACTTC. Protein sequence: CASLGGEQYF.

A single count supports this clone. The rearrangement joins TRBV6-5 to TRBJ1-1; D is undetermined. This CDR3 is 15 amino acids long. CDR1 MNHEY and CDR2 SVGAGI come from the germline V gene. V was cut by 2 bases and J by 4 bases, with 14 bases left in between. The CDR3 reads CASSYNGRSGTEAFF. The CDR3 bases are TGTGCCAGCAGTTACAATGGGCGAAGCGGCACTGAAGCTTTCTTT.

As for this clone: The junction does not match germline at one end; this may be a read error. CDR3 nucleotides: TGTGCCAGCAGCCTAGACCGGGGCTACAATGAGCAGTTCTTC. Encoded protein: CASSLDRGYNEQFF. The chain links TRBV11-2 to TRBJ2-1, with D possibly being TRBD2 (5 bases). Per the germline V gene, CDR1 is SGHAT and CDR2 is FQNNGV. The CDR3 covers 14 residues. The full variable domain, completed using reference TRBV11-2 and TRBJ2-1, is EAGVAQSPRYKIIEKRQSVAFWCNPISGHATLYWYQQILGQGPKLLIQFQNNGVVDDSQLPKDRFSAERLKGVDSTLKIQPAKLEDSAVYLCASSLDRGYNEQFFGPGTRLTVL.

The chain carries TRBV7-2 and TRBJ2-7, with 7 bases lining up with TRBD2. The CDR3 is made up of 14 amino acids. V dropped 5 bases and J dropped 7; count of bases not matched to a gene: 11. Germline-derived CDR1 and CDR2 are SGHTA and FQGNSA. The DNA for the CDR3 is TGTGCCAGCAGCCCCTATGCGGGAGCGGCGGAGCAGTACTTC. It translates to CASSPYAGAAEQYF.

This clone was detected once. The chain has TRBV12-5 and TRBJ2-1; a weak D match, TRBD2 (5 bases). This CDR3 comprises 14 residues. The germline V gene encodes CDR1 LGHNT and CDR2 FRNRAP. Trimming removed 2 bases from V and 9 bases from J, with 14 bases in between. The CDR3 sequence: CASGLSHSGGEQFF. The CDR3 bases are TGTGCTAGTGGTTTGTCCCACAGCGGAGGTGAGCAGTTCTTC.

The chain recombines TRBV7-9 with TRBJ2-1; 8 bases match TRBD2. Germline V CDR1 and CDR2: SEHNR, FQNEAQ (reference sequence). The junction had 12 bases not matched to a gene; V was cut back by 6 bases and J by 8 bases. The CDR3 runs to 15 residues. As DNA, the CDR3 is TGTGCCAGCAGTCGAAGGACAGCGGGAGCGGATGAGCAGTTCTTC. Its protein product is CASSRRTAGADEQFF.

This sequence joins TRBV5-4 and TRBJ2-3; 12 bases line up with TRBD2. The germline gives CDR1 SGHNT, CDR2 YYREEE (reference sequence). The CDR3 length is 15 residues. The ends lost 4 bases at V and 4 bases at J; junction bases unmatched: 4. The CDR3 nucleotides are TGTGCCAGCAGCCTTTGGACTAGCGGGGCAGATACGCAGTATTTT. This translates into CASSLWTSGADTQYF. The whole variable domain, remainder taken from reference TRBV5-4 and TRBJ2-3, is ETGVTQSPTHLIKTRGQQVTLRCSSQSGHNTVSWYQQALGQGPQFIFQYYREEENGRGNFPPRFSGLQFPNYSSELNVNALELDDSALYLCASSLWTSGADTQYFGPGTRLTVL.

This clone was seen a handful of times. The chain recombines TRBV3-1 (or the pseudogene TRBV3-2) with TRBJ2-7; D gene ambiguous. CDR1 LGHDT and CDR2 YNNKEL come from the germline V gene (reference sequence). Between the trimmed V and J ends, which lost 0 bases and 8 bases, there was a span of 11 bases. The CDR3 contains 13 residues. The CDR3: CASSQDTVAKQYF. Here the CDR3 DNA reads TGTGCCAGCAGCCAAGATACGGTTGCAAAGCAGTACTTC.

Notes on this clone: Other DNA sequences in this specimen translate into the identical CDR3. The CDR3 reads CAWSVGSNTEAFF. In DNA form, the CDR3 reads TGTGCCTGGAGTGTCGGCAGCAACACTGAAGCTTTCTTT. The chain couples TRBV30 to TRBJ1-1; no clear D. Germline CDR1 is GTSNPN and CDR2 is SVGIG (reference sequence). The CDR3 is made up of 13 amino acids. V lost 0 bases, J lost 2 bases, and 7 bases lay in between. Drawing the rest from reference TRBV30 and TRBJ1-1, the complete variable domain is SQTIHQWPATLVQPVGSPLSLECTVEGTSNPNLYWYRQAAGRGLQLLFYSVGIGQISSEVPQNLSASRPQDRQFILSSKKLLLSDSGFYLCAWSVGSNTEAFFGQGTRLTVV.

This chain joins TRBV2 and TRBJ2-7; 7 positions match TRBD2. Germline assignment: CDR1 SNHLY and CDR2 FYNNEI. The CDR3 is made up of 12 amino acids. The DNA of the CDR3 is TGTGCGGGTCGGGGGGTCTCCTACGAGCAGTACTTC. It is translated as CAGRGVSYEQYF.

This clone was seen a handful of times. The chain carries TRBV13 and TRBJ2-7; 7 bases match TRBD1. CDR1 is PRHDT, CDR2 FYEKMQ, per germline (reference sequence). This CDR3 has 13 residues. Trimming took 2 bases from V and 2 from J; bases not matched to a gene: 0. The CDR3, as DNA: TGTGCCAGCAGCTTAACAGGGGCCTACGAGCAGTACTTC. Translating it yields CASSLTGAYEQYF.

J is TRBJ2-3 and V is TRBV5-1; D may be TRBD2 (5 bases). The CDR3 is 15 residues long. V shed 5 bases and J shed 2 bases, with 15 bases lying between them. The V gene's germline CDR1 is SGHRS and CDR2 YFSETQ. The CDR3 here is CASRNRDFYTDTQYF. The CDR3 DNA reads as TGCGCCAGCAGGAACCGGGATTTCTACACAGATACGCAGTATTTT.

J is TRBJ1-4 and V is TRBV6-5; 7 bases match TRBD1. This CDR3 region has 15 residues. Germline V gene sequence: CDR1 MNHEY, CDR2 SVGAGI. Unmatched junction bases numbered 10, after V lost 7 bases and J lost 5 bases. CDR3 sequence: CASILTGLRNEKLFF. CDR3 bases: TGTGCCAGCATCCTGACAGGGTTGAGGAATGAAAAACTGTTTTTT.

V is TRBV6-5 and J is TRBJ2-7; perhaps TRBD1 as D (6 bases). CDR3 length: 15 residues. The germline V gene encodes CDR1 MNHEY and CDR2 SVGAGI. Trimming removed 6 bases at V and 2 bases at J, with 17 bases between. The CDR3 sequence is CASRQQGRGPYEQYF. The CDR3 nucleotides are TGTGCCAGCAGACAACAGGGCCGAGGCCCCTACGAGCAGTACTTC.